Presented here are 17 T cell receptor beta chains from one specimen sequenced in a study of vaccination effects on CD4 cells after COVID-19. TCRdb's copy holds only in-frame clones and misses some; the assay was immunoSEQ multiplex PCR. The repertoire consists of fewer than 25,000 clones, with approximately 70% occurring once and the leading ten covering 10% to 15%. Antigen-specific CD4+ T cells were first expanded with viral peptide pools by the ViraFEST assay and only then sequenced. Once cultured for roughly ten days, the cells underwent separation to obtain CD4+ T cells. What these receptors recognize is not known. The sample in question was CD4+ T cells from PBMCs cultured with HCoV-229E spike peptides, obtained before COVID-19 vaccination. These receptors were collected from a human donor who received a COVID-19 vaccine.

This clone appeared a single time. The chain links TRBV2 to TRBJ2-5; 10 nucleotides line up with TRBD2. Trimming at V came to 7 bases and at J to 2 bases, leaving 4 bases not matched to a gene. Germline values: CDR1 SNHLY, CDR2 FYNNEI. This CDR3 has 14 amino acids. This CDR3 reads CASTPLAGQETQYF. Here the CDR3 DNA reads TGTGCCAGCACCCCACTAGCGGGGCAAGAGACCCAGTACTTC.

The chain has TRBV3-1 (or the pseudogene TRBV3-2) and TRBJ1-3; D might be TRBD1 (5 bases). The CDR3 covers 13 residues. Germline V gene sequence: CDR1 LGHDT, CDR2 YNNKEL (reference sequence). V was cut by 8 bases and J by 0 bases, with 8 bases left in between. The CDR3: CASQGYSGNTIYF. The DNA of the CDR3 is TGTGCCAGCCAGGGCTACTCTGGAAACACCATATATTTT.

The rearrangement links TRBV24-1 to TRBJ2-3; the D gene is possibly TRBD2 (6 bases). The germline V gene encodes CDR1 KGHDR and CDR2 SFDVKD. Trimming pared 4 bases from V and 5 bases from J, leaving 15 bases between. The CDR3 loop spans 15 amino acids. Here the CDR3 DNA reads TGTGCCACCAGTGACCCGGGACTCGGTGGAGATACGCAGTATTTT. It yields the protein CATSDPGLGGDTQYF.

There are a few counts of this clone. The chain joins TRBV18 to TRBJ1-4; D unresolved. V lost 4 bases and J lost 3, with 3 bases in between. Germline lookup yields CDR1 KGHSH and CDR2 LQKENI. CDR3 size: 12 residues. CDR3 region: CASSQSNEKLFF. For the CDR3, the DNA is TGTGCCAGCTCACAGTCTAATGAAAAACTGTTTTTT.

The sample holds one count of this clone. This sequence joins TRBV7-9 and TRBJ2-6, with D unresolved. There are 15 residues in the CDR3. Trimming removed 3 bases from V and 0 bases from J, with 6 bases in between. Germline CDR1 and CDR2: SEHNR and FQNEAQ (reference sequence). The CDR3 nucleotides are TGTGCCAGCAGCTTTTTCCTCTCTGGGGCCAACGTCCTGACTTTC. Its translation: CASSFFLSGANVLTF.

The chain combines TRBV7-2 with TRBJ1-4; 7 positions agree with TRBD1. This CDR3 comprises 15 residues. CDR1 and CDR2 (germline): SGHTA, FQGNSA. After removal of 2 bases from V and 7 bases from J, the junction contained 7 bases not matched to a gene. CDR3 protein: CASSLRGPTSEKLFF. The CDR3 DNA sequence: TGTGCCAGCAGCTTAAGGGGGCCCACGAGTGAAAAACTGTTTTTT.

CDR3 residues: CASSERETQYF. CDR3 bases: TGTGCCAGCAGTGAACGGGAGACCCAGTACTTC. This chain links TRBV2 with TRBJ2-5, with no clear D. CDR1 and CDR2 (germline): SNHLY, FYNNEI. Trimming removed 2 bases at V and 5 bases at J, with 3 bases between. The CDR3 sequence is 11 residues long.

The rearrangement uses TRBV10-2 and TRBJ1-2; the D gene is possibly TRBD1 (5 bases). The CDR3 covers 13 residues. Germline lookup yields CDR1 WSHSY and CDR2 SAAADI. The germline V and J ends were trimmed by 5 bases and 4 bases, with 11 bases remaining between them. CDR3 loop: CASSQGLGYGYTF. The CDR3 region has the DNA TGCGCCAGCAGTCAGGGCCTGGGCTATGGCTACACCTTC.

The genes are TRBV20-1 and TRBJ2-7, with TRBD1 matching 10 bases. From germline, CDR1 is DFQATT and CDR2 SNEGSKA (reference sequence). Germline trimming cut 3 bases from V and 2 bases from J; bases unmatched to any gene: 10. This CDR3 contains 16 residues. The CDR3 DNA is TGCAGTGCTAGTAGATTGGGACAGGGGTCTGCCTACGAGCAGTACTTC. Its translation is CSASRLGQGSAYEQYF.

The rearrangement joins TRBV4-1 to TRBJ2-3; TRBD1 agrees at 8 bases. CDR3 length: 17 residues. Germline values: CDR1 MGHRA, CDR2 YSYEKL. V shed 3 bases and J 3 bases; nucleotides not matched to a gene: 11. This CDR3 reads CASSQSRDRSLTDTQYF. Written as DNA, the CDR3 is TGCGCCAGCAGCCAGAGCAGGGACAGGTCCCTGACAGATACGCAGTATTTT.

This rearrangement joins TRBV14 to TRBJ1-2; D uncertain. Trimming cost V 4 bases and J 3 bases, with 9 bases left between them. Germline V lookup: CDR1 SGHDN, CDR2 FVKESK. CDR3 length: 13 amino acids. CDR3 protein: CASSPASYYGYTF. Written as DNA, the CDR3 is TGTGCCAGCAGCCCCGCCAGCTACTATGGCTACACCTTC.

The V and J genes are TRBV6-1 and TRBJ2-1; no clear D gene. CDR3 size: 12 residues. With 0 bases removed from V and 8 bases from J, the gap between germline ends came to 5 bases. In germline, CDR1 is MNHNS, CDR2 SASEGT. CDR3 nucleotide sequence: TGTGCCAGCAGTGAAGCGCTTTATGAGCAGTTCTTC. Translating gives CASSEALYEQFF.

This clone was recorded a few times. V is TRBV18 and J is TRBJ2-2; 8 bases are a match to TRBD1. CDR3 length equals 16 residues. The germline gives CDR1 KGHSH, CDR2 LQKENI. The junction had 4 bases not matched to a gene; V was cut back by 4 bases and J by 0 bases. CDR3: CASSRQGTTNTGELFF. The CDR3 bases are TGTGCCAGCTCACGACAGGGGACCACGAACACCGGGGAGCTGTTTTTT.

The chain has TRBV11-2 and TRBJ2-5; no clear D. Germline CDR1 reads SGHAT; CDR2 reads FQNNGV. Trimming cost V 2 bases and J 1 base, with 2 bases left between them. CDR3 length equals 12 residues. The CDR3 reads CASSLTQETQYF. CDR3 bases: TGTGCCAGCAGCTTAACCCAAGAGACCCAGTACTTC.

This rearrangement joins TRBV10-1 to TRBJ1-2; D unclear. The CDR3 consists of 14 residues. The V end lost 4 bases, the J end lost 0 bases, and 9 bases lay between the germline ends. Germline CDR1 reads WNHNN; CDR2 reads SYGVQD (reference sequence). The CDR3 coding sequence is TGCGCCAGCAGTGCGGAGTTAACTAACTATGGCTACACCTTC. Protein product: CASSAELTNYGYTF.

The chain carries TRBV2 and TRBJ2-4, with 8 bases fitting TRBD2. V trimming: 3 bases; J trimming: 6 bases; junction bases outside the gene matches: 7. CDR3 length: 15 residues. Per germline, CDR1 SNHLY and CDR2 FYNNEI. The CDR3 nucleotides read TGTGCCAGCAGTGATGGTCTTCGGGGGGGAAACATTCAGTACTTC. Its translation is CASSDGLRGGNIQYF.

The J gene is TRBJ1-4, the V gene TRBV6-6, with TRBD1 as a possible D gene (6 bases). CDR3 length: 14 residues. Germline CDR1 and CDR2: MNHNY and SVGAGI (reference sequence). The ends were cut back, 8 bases at V and 5 bases at J, with 15 bases in the middle. The CDR3 DNA reads as TGTGCCAGCCTATCCGGGACAAGAAATGAAAAACTGTTTTTT. It codes for CASLSGTRNEKLFF.